The entry below describes one T cell receptor beta chain. Its antigen remains unknown. V was trimmed by 0 bases and J by 0 bases, leaving 5 bases between them. The CDR3 spans 14 residues. Germline V gives CDR1 LNHNV, CDR2 YYDKDF (reference sequence). The data were obtained in a study of cytomegalovirus exposure and HLA in healthy donors. Regarding the study as a whole: A later analysis found TCR association rates differed by HLA locus, highest for DRB1 and lowest for HLA-C.

The primer mix had 60 Vbeta and 13 Jbeta primers. Measured with immunoSEQ multiplex PCR; TCRdb has only the in-frame clones, and not every one. The specimen's table records about 140,000 clones. The chain uses TRBV15 and TRBJ1-1, with D uncertain. The sample consisted of PBMCs. This clonotype was obtained from a young woman in good health and CMV-seronegative. The CDR3 region has the DNA TGTGCCACCAGCAGAGATCTGTTGAACACTGAAGCTTTCTTT. This sequence encodes CATSRDLLNTEAFF.